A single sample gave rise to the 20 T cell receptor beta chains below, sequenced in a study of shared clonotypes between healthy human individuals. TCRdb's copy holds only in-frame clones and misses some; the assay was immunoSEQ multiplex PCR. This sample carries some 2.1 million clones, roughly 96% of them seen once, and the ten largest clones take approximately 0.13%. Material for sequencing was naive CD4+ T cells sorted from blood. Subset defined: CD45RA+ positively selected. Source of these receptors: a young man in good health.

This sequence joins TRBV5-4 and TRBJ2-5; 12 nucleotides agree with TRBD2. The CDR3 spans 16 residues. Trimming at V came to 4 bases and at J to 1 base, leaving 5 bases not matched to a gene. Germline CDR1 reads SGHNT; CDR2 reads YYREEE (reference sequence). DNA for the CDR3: TGTGCCAGCAGCCAGACACTAGCGGGAGGCCAAGAGACCCAGTACTTC. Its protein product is CASSQTLAGGQETQYF.

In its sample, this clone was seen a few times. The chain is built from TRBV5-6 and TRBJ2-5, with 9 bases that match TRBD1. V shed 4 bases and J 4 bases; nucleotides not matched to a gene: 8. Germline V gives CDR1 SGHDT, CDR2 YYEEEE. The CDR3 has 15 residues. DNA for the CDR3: TGTGCCAGCAGCGTTGGACAGGGGAGGGCAGAGACCCAGTACTTC. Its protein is CASSVGQGRAETQYF. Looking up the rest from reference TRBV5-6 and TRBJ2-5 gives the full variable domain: DAGVTQSPTHLIKTRGQQVTLRCSPKSGHDTVSWYQQALGQGPQFIFQYYEEEERQRGNFPDRFSGHQFPNYSSELNVNALLLGDSALYLCASSVGQGRAETQYFGPGTRLLVL.

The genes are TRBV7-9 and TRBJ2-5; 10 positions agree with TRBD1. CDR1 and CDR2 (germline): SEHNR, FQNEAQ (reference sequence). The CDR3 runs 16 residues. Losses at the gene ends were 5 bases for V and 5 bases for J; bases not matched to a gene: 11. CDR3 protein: CASSLRPGTGVETQYF. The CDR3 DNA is TGTGCCAGCAGCCTACGTCCCGGGACAGGGGTCGAGACCCAGTACTTC.

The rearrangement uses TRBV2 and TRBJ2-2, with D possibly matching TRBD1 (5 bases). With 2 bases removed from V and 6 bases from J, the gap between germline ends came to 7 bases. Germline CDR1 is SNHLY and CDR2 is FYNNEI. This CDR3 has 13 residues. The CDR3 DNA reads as TGTGCCAGCAGTGAATACAGGCCCGGGGAGCTGTTTTTT. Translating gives CASSEYRPGELFF.

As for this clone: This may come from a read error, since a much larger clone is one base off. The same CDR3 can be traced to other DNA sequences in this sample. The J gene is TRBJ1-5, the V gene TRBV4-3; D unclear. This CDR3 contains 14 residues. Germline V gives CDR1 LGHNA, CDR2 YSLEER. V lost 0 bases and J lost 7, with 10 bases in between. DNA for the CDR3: TGCGCCAGCAGCCAAGAGTGGCGTAACCAGCCCCAGCATTTT. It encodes CASSQEWRNQPQHF.

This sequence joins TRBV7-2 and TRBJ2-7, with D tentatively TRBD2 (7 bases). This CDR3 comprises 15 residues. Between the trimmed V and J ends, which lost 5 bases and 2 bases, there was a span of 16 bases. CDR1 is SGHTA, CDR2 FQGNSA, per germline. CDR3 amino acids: CASSKGGSGTYEQYF. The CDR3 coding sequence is TGTGCCAGCAGCAAGGGGGGGAGCGGGACCTACGAGCAGTACTTC.

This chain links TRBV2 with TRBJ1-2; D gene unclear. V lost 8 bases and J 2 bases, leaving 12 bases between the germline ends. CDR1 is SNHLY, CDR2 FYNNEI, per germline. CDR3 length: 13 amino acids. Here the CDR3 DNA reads TGTGCCAGCTTTTGGGCAGCCAACTATGGCTACACCTTC. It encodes CASFWAANYGYTF.

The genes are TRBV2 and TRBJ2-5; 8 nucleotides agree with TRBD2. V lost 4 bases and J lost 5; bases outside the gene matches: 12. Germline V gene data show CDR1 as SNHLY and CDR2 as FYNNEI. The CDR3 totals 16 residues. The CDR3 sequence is CASSAAGGLREETQYF. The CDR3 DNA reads TGTGCCAGCAGTGCGGCGGGAGGCCTTCGGGAGGAGACCCAGTACTTC.

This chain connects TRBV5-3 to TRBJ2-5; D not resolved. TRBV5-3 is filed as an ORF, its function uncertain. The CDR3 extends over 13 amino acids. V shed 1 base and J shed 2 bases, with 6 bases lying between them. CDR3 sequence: CARSLYRQETQYF. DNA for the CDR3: TGTGCCAGAAGCTTGTATAGGCAAGAGACCCAGTACTTC.

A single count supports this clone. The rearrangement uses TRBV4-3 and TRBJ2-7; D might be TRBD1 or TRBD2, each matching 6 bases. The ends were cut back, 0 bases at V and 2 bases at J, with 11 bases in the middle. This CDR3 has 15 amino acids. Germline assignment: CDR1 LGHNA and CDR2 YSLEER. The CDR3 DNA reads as TGCGCCAGCAGCCAAGAGGGGGGCAACACCTACGAGCAGTACTTC. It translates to CASSQEGGNTYEQYF.

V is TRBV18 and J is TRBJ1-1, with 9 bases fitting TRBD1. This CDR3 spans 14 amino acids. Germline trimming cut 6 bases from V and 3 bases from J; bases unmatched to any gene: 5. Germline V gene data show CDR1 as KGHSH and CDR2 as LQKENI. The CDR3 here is CASSRGQGHTEAFF. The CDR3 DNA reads TGTGCCAGCTCCCGGGGACAGGGCCACACTGAAGCTTTCTTT.

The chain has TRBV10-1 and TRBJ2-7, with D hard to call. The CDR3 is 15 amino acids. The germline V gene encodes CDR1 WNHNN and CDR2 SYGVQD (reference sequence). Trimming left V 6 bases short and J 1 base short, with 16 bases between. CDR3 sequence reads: CASSRRSGGSYEQYF. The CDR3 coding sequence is TGCGCCAGCAGCCGCCGCTCGGGCGGATCCTACGAGCAGTACTTC.

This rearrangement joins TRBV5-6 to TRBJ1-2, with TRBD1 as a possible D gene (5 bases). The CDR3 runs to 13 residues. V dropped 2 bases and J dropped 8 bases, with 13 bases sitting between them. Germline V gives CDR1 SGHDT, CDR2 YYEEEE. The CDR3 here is CASSFSPGEGYTF. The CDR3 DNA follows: TGTGCCAGCAGCTTTTCTCCGGGGGAGGGCTACACCTTC.

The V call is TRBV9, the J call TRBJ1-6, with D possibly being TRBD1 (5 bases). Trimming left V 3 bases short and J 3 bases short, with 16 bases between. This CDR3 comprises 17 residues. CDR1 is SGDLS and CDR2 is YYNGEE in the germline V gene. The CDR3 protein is CASSAFQGGGYNSPLHF. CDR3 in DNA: TGTGCCAGCAGCGCTTTTCAGGGAGGAGGCTATAATTCACCCCTCCACTTT.

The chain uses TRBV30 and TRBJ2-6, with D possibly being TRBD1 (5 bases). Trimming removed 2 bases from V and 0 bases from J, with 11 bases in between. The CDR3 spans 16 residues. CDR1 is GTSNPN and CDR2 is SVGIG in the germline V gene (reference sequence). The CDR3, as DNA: TGTGCCTGGAGTAGGGGTGGCACCTCTGGGGCCAACGTCCTGACTTTC. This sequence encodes CAWSRGGTSGANVLTF. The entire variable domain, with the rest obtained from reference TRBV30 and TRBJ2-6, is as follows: SQTIHQWPATLVQPVGSPLSLECTVEGTSNPNLYWYRQAAGRGLQLLFYSVGIGQISSEVPQNLSASRPQDRQFILSSKKLLLSDSGFYLCAWSRGGTSGANVLTFGAGSRLTVL.

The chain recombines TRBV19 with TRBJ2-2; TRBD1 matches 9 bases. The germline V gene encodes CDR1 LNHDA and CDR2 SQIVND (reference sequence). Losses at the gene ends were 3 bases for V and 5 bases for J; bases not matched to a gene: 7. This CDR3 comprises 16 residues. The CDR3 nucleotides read TGTGCCAGTAGTATGGCCGGGACAGGGAGGACCGGGGAGCTGTTTTTT. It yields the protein CASSMAGTGRTGELFF.

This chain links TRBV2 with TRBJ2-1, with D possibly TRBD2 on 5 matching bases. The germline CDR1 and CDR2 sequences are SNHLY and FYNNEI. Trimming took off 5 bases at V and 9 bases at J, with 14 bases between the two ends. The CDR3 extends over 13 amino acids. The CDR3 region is CASSPTSLGEQFF. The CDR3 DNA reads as TGTGCCAGCAGTCCTACTAGTTTGGGTGAGCAGTTCTTC.

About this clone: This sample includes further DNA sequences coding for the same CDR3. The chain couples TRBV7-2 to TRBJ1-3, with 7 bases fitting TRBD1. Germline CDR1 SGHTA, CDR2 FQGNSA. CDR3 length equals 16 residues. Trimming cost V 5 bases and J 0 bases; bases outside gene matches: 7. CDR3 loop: CASSLRTGLSGNTIYF. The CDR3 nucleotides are TGTGCCAGCAGCCTACGGACAGGTCTCTCTGGAAACACCATATATTTT.

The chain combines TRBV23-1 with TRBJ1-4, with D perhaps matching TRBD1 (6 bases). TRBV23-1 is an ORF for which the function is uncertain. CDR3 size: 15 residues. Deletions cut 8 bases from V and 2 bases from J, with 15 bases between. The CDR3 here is CASPSAGATNEKLFF. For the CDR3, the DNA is TGCGCCAGCCCCTCGGCGGGGGCCACTAATGAAAAACTGTTTTTT.

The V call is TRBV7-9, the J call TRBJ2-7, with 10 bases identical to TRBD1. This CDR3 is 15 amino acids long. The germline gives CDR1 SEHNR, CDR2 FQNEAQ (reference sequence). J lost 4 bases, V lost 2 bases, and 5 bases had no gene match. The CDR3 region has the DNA TGTGCCAGCAGCTTATTAGGGACAGGGGATTACGAGCAGTACTTC. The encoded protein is CASSLLGTGDYEQYF.